This T cell receptor beta chain was profiled in a study of CD8 T cells in Susac syndrome. Regarding the study as a whole: In its TCR sequencing and HLA analysis, the study acknowledged that the number of individuals was relatively small.

Notes on this clonotype: Its antigen is still unknown.

The multiple sclerosis controls were treatment-naive patients with relapsing-remitting disease that was stable or active. TEMRA cells were FACS-enriched and CD8+ and CD4+ T cells negatively isolated. J was trimmed by 5 bases and V by 4 bases; bases with no gene match: 5. Per germline, CDR1 ENHRY and CDR2 SYGVKD. This CDR3 contains 15 residues. Reverse transcription used roughly 0.45 to 1 ug RNA and random hexamers. Multiplex PCR with immunoSEQ amplified the TCR beta CDR3 across 54 Vbeta and 13 Jbeta. TCRdb re-derived calls from the immunoSEQ multiplex PCR reads in MiXCR, one entry per CDR3 protein. The sample lists 250,000 to 300,000 distinct CDR3 sequences, 75% to 90% occurring once.

The rearrangement links TRBV10-3 to TRBJ2-5, with TRBD2 matching over 12 bases. The sample was CD8+ T cells from PBMCs. The clonotype comes from a human donor with multiple sclerosis. This CDR3 reads CAISGLAGVGETQYF. CDR3 coding DNA: TGTGCCATCAGTGGACTAGCGGGAGTGGGGGAGACCCAGTACTTC.